The T cell receptor (delta chain) described here comes from a study of gamma-delta T cells after stem cell transplantation. By its share, this clone is large. The sample carries other DNA sequences with the same CDR3. TCRdb redid the clone calls on the RT-PCR reads with CATT. The table includes over 2,000 delta-chain clones, 6% to 9% detected once. Losses at the gene ends were 0 bases for V and 4 bases for J; bases not matched to a gene: 16. In germline, CDR1 is GEAIGNYY, CDR2 EKD. CDR3 size: 20 residues. Input material: gamma-delta T cells. The rearrangement uses TRDV2 and TRDJ1; 13 nucleotides line up with TRDD3. This TCR was recovered from a human donor. It is not recorded whose cells these are; they may come from a transplant donor. CDR3 in amino acids: CACDTVSTGGYAALSDKLIF. CDR3 DNA: TGTGCCTGTGACACCGTAAGCACTGGGGGATACGCTGCTTTGAGCGATAAACTCATCTTT.